This T cell receptor beta chain was sequenced in a study of blood T cell repertoires in COVID-19. Study as a whole: COVID-19 samples collected from the United States, Italy and Spain covered acute and convalescent phases.

Recruits, aged roughly 18 to 89 years, lived in 24 US areas. Cohort 3 donors were reported recovered after two negative PCRs, clearance, or symptom resolution. Only in-frame clones appear in the TCRdb table, and some are missing; sequencing was by immunoSEQ multiplex PCR. The table shows around 200,000 clones, with 88% occurring only once. The germline V gene encodes CDR1 LGHNA and CDR2 YNFKEQ. CDR3 length equals 18 residues. The germline V and J ends were trimmed by 1 base and 0 bases, with 15 bases remaining between them. The receptor was isolated from a woman in her twenties or thirties who had recovered from COVID-19. Material for sequencing was PBMCs or T cells enriched from blood (not recorded which). The chain employs TRBV4-2 and TRBJ2-2; a weak D match, TRBD1 (5 bases). CDR3 amino acids: CASSQGFRQSPNTGELFF. The CDR3 coding sequence is TGTGCCAGCAGCCAAGGTTTTCGACAGTCCCCGAACACCGGGGAGCTGTTTTTT.